The next 25 T cell receptor beta chains were all read from a single sample in a study of blood T cell repertoires in COVID-19. Method: immunoSEQ multiplex PCR; TCRdb's copy keeps in-frame clones and lacks some. There are approximately 25,000 clones in the sample; roughly 91% occur only once, and about 16% lies in the top ten. Sample: peripheral blood. The receptors shown here come from a human donor with active COVID-19. The donor label of this sample is uncertain.

The chain uses TRBV9 and TRBJ2-2; 13 bases line up with TRBD2. After removal of 3 bases from V and 3 bases from J, the junction contained 8 bases not matched to a gene. CDR1 is SGDLS and CDR2 is YYNGEE in the germline V gene. There are 18 residues in the CDR3. The CDR3, as DNA: TGTGCCAGCAGCGACAATCCGACTAGCGGGAGGCACACCGGGGAGCTGTTTTTT. Its protein is CASSDNPTSGRHTGELFF.

The rearrangement joins TRBV28 to TRBJ2-2; 7 nucleotides match TRBD1. The CDR3 runs 13 residues. After removal of 7 bases from V and 6 bases from J, the junction contained 5 bases not matched to a gene. Looked up from germline, CDR1 is MDHEN and CDR2 is SYDVKM. The CDR3 DNA reads TGTGCCAGCAACAACAGGGGAGCCGGGGAGCTGTTTTTT. Protein product: CASNNRGAGELFF.

The V call is TRBV28, the J call TRBJ1-2, with 8 bases lining up with TRBD1. Losses at the gene ends were 5 bases for V and 7 bases for J; bases not matched to a gene: 15. From germline, CDR1 is MDHEN and CDR2 SYDVKM. The CDR3 is made up of 16 amino acids. This CDR3 is CASSPHTSQGAGGYTF. The CDR3 nucleotides are TGTGCCAGCAGTCCCCACACCTCCCAGGGGGCGGGTGGCTACACCTTC.

The chain uses TRBV7-9 and TRBJ2-3; perhaps TRBD2 as D (6 bases). CDR3 length equals 14 residues. Germline CDR1 SEHNR, CDR2 FQNEAQ (reference sequence). Deletions cut 4 bases from V and 2 bases from J, with 10 bases between. In nucleotides, the CDR3 is TGTGCCAGCAGCTCGGGACTGGCCACAGATACGCAGTATTTT. It yields the protein CASSSGLATDTQYF.

CDR3 bases: TGTGCCAGCAGGGACCAGGGGGCCCGTGGCACTGAAGCTTTCTTT. Its translation is CASRDQGARGTEAFF. The chain joins TRBV2 to TRBJ1-1; 8 bases are a match to TRBD1. This CDR3 has 15 residues. V shed 6 bases, J shed 4 bases, and the junction held 10 bases outside the gene matches. Per the germline V gene, CDR1 is SNHLY and CDR2 is FYNNEI.

The chain carries TRBV7-9 and TRBJ2-3; D not certain. The CDR3 consists of 12 residues. Germline V gene lookup returns CDR1 SEHNR and CDR2 FQNEAQ (reference sequence). Trimming shortened V by 5 bases and J by 4 bases, and 7 bases separated the two germline ends. CDR3 protein: CASSQSSDTQYF. The CDR3 region has the DNA TGTGCCAGCAGCCAGTCCTCAGATACGCAGTATTTT.

The chain is built from TRBV6-1 and TRBJ1-1; 10 positions match TRBD1. The V gene end was trimmed by 2 bases and the J gene end by 0 bases; junction bases not matched to a gene: 6. CDR1 is MNHNS and CDR2 is SASEGT in the germline V gene. CDR3 size: 17 residues. In DNA form, the CDR3 reads TGTGCCAGCAGTGAACTCGGACAGGGGGACTTGAACACTGAAGCTTTCTTT. Translation: CASSELGQGDLNTEAFF.

The chain employs TRBV30 and TRBJ1-6, with TRBD1 matching over 8 bases. With V trimmed by 3 bases and J by 5 bases, 6 bases remained unmatched. CDR1 is GTSNPN and CDR2 is SVGIG in the germline V gene (reference sequence). CDR3 length: 15 residues. As DNA, the CDR3 is TGTGCCTGGAGAGACAGGGGTTTCCATAATTCACCCCTCCACTTT. This codes for CAWRDRGFHNSPLHF.

V gene TRBV5-1 combines with J gene TRBJ2-7, with TRBD1 as a possible D gene (7 bases). This CDR3 has 16 residues. V was shortened by 4 bases and J by 0 bases, with 17 bases between the two germline ends. CDR1 is SGHRS, CDR2 YFSETQ, per germline. Here the CDR3 reads CASSAGQLTISYEQYF. CDR3 nucleotides: TGCGCCAGCAGCGCGGGACAGCTAACTATCTCCTACGAGCAGTACTTC.

The chain joins TRBV5-6 to TRBJ1-3; the match to TRBD1 covers 10 bases. The V and J ends lost 3 bases and 6 bases, in that order; junction bases with no gene match: 12. CDR3 size: 17 residues. Germline CDR1 SGHDT, CDR2 YYEEEE. The DNA for the CDR3 is TGTGCCAGCAGCTCAGGACCGGGACAGGGGCAAGAAAACACCATATATTTT. Protein: CASSSGPGQGQENTIYF.

This clone was counted a few times. V usage is TRBV29-1 and J usage is TRBJ1-1; no firm D call. Trimming cost V 7 bases and J 5 bases, with 14 bases left between them. This CDR3 is built from 12 residues. Per germline, CDR1 SQVTM and CDR2 ANQGSEA. The CDR3 reads CSAGLGGTEAFF. Here the CDR3 DNA reads TGCAGCGCTGGGCTGGGTGGGACTGAAGCTTTCTTT.

The chain is built from TRBV3-1 (or the pseudogene TRBV3-2) and TRBJ2-7; tentatively, D is TRBD2 (6 bases). CDR1 and CDR2 from the germline V gene are LGHDT and YNNKEL (reference sequence). Trimming took off 1 base at V and 4 bases at J, with 14 bases between the two ends. The CDR3 spans 15 residues. The CDR3 region has the DNA TGTGCCAGCAGCCAAGGTCACGGAGGGTCTTACGAGCAGTACTTC. It specifies CASSQGHGGSYEQYF.

The V call is TRBV5-1, the J call TRBJ1-1; TRBD1 agrees at 10 bases. CDR1 is SGHRS, CDR2 YFSETQ, per germline. V shed 5 bases and J 4 bases; nucleotides not matched to a gene: 8. The CDR3 extends over 15 amino acids. CDR3 nucleotides: TGCGCCAGCAGGTACCCGGGACAGGGGACCACTGAAGCTTTCTTT. Its translation is CASRYPGQGTTEAFF.

This chain joins TRBV27 and TRBJ2-7; tentatively, D is TRBD1 (5 bases). Trimming removed 6 bases at V and 6 bases at J, with 15 bases between. This CDR3 comprises 13 residues. The germline gives CDR1 MNHEY, CDR2 SMNVEV (reference sequence). CDR3 amino acids: CASSPRMGPEQYF. In DNA form, the CDR3 reads TGTGCCAGCAGCCCCCGGATGGGGCCCGAGCAGTACTTC.

The CDR3 loop is CASSVERTSSYNEQFF. For the CDR3, the DNA is TGTGCCAGCAGCGTAGAAAGGACTAGCTCCTACAATGAGCAGTTCTTC. V and J are TRBV9 and TRBJ2-1; the match to TRBD2 covers 7 bases. The trim removed 0 bases at V and 0 bases at J, leaving 3 bases unmatched. CDR1 is SGDLS and CDR2 is YYNGEE in the germline V gene. The CDR3 has 16 amino acids.

The V call is TRBV7-2, the J call TRBJ2-7, with 10 bases fitting TRBD2. Losses at the gene ends were 1 base for V and 5 bases for J; bases not matched to a gene: 2. Germline CDR1 is SGHTA and CDR2 is FQGNSA. The CDR3 spans 14 residues. For the CDR3, the DNA is TGTGCCAGCAGCTTAGGGACTAGCGGTGACGAGCAGTACTTC. It codes for CASSLGTSGDEQYF.

V is TRBV12-2 and J is TRBJ1-5; TRBD1, the table's D call, lacks a check against the DNA. TRBV12-2 is termed a pseudogene. This CDR3 contains 13 residues. The CDR3 reads CASRLERGQPQHF. The DNA of the CDR3 is TGTGCAAGTCGCTTAGAAAGGGGGCAGCCCCAGCATTTT.

The gene calls are TRBV7-2 and TRBJ2-1; D is possibly TRBD2 (5 bases). CDR3 length equals 15 residues. With 1 base removed from V and 4 bases from J, the gap between germline ends came to 11 bases. The germline V gene has CDR1 SGHTA and CDR2 FQGNSA. The CDR3 sequence: CASSLDVGAYNEQFF. As DNA, the CDR3 is TGTGCCAGCAGCTTAGATGTGGGAGCTTACAATGAGCAGTTCTTC.

The chain employs TRBV11-2 and TRBJ2-7, with D maybe TRBD2 (5 bases). This CDR3 is built from 14 residues. CDR1 is SGHAT and CDR2 is FQNNGV in the germline V gene. V was trimmed by 1 base and J by 2 bases, leaving 9 bases between them. The CDR3 nucleotides read TGTGCCAGCAGCTTAGGCGGGCAGGCCTACGAGCAGTACTTC. Translation: CASSLGGQAYEQYF.

This chain connects TRBV7-2 to TRBJ1-5, with 10 bases fitting TRBD1. Germline V gives CDR1 SGHTA, CDR2 FQGNSA. The CDR3 is made up of 19 amino acids. V was clipped by 1 base and J by 1 base; unmatched bases: 10. The CDR3 loop reads CASSLGPGQGRISNQPQHF. CDR3 in DNA: TGTGCCAGCAGCTTAGGGCCGGGACAGGGGCGAATAAGCAATCAGCCCCAGCATTTT.

The V call is TRBV28, the J call TRBJ2-5, with TRBD1 identical over 12 bases. The germline V gene has CDR1 MDHEN and CDR2 SYDVKM. The CDR3 runs 16 residues. V lost 6 bases to trimming and J lost 5 bases; unmatched junction nucleotides: 10. The CDR3 DNA reads as TGTGCCAGCAGGGACGCCGGGACAGGGGGCAGGGAGACCCAGTACTTC. Residues: CASRDAGTGGRETQYF.

The rearrangement links TRBV19 to TRBJ2-1, with 8 bases aligning to TRBD1. In germline, CDR1 is LNHDA, CDR2 SQIVND (reference sequence). The V and J ends lost 7 bases and 5 bases, in that order; junction bases with no gene match: 16. The CDR3 runs 17 residues. CDR3: CASTKLADRGMDNEQFF. CDR3 in DNA: TGTGCCAGTACCAAGTTAGCCGACAGGGGAATGGACAATGAGCAGTTCTTC.

The genes are TRBV7-2 and TRBJ2-5; D might be TRBD1 (6 bases). V shed 1 base and J shed 0 bases, with 9 bases lying between them. This CDR3 has 15 residues. Germline V CDR1 and CDR2: SGHTA, FQGNSA. The CDR3 DNA reads TGTGCCAGCAGCTTAGAGGGACACCACCAAGAGACCCAGTACTTC. This translates into CASSLEGHHQETQYF. Together with reference TRBV7-2 and TRBJ2-5, the CDR3 gives the full variable domain: GAGVSQSPSNKVTEKGKDVELRCDPISGHTALYWYRQSLGQGLEFLIYFQGNSAPDKSGLPSDRFSAERTGGSVSTLTIQRTQQEDSAVYLCASSLEGHHQETQYFGPGTRLLVL.

CDR3 residues: CASSRPGQSNEQYF. The DNA for the CDR3 is TGTGCCAGCAGTCGGCCGGGACAGTCAAACGAGCAGTACTTC. This chain connects TRBV7-3 to TRBJ2-7; 7 bases fit TRBD1. V lost 6 bases, J lost 5 bases, and 10 bases stayed unmatched. The CDR3 is made up of 14 amino acids. Germline V lookup: CDR1 SGHTA, CDR2 FQGTGA.

The J gene is TRBJ2-7, the V gene TRBV28, with 12 nucleotides matching TRBD2. The germline V gene has CDR1 MDHEN and CDR2 SYDVKM. This CDR3 region has 15 residues. With 2 bases clipped from V and 7 bases from J, the junction kept 6 bases outside the gene matches. CDR3 protein: CASSLLAGGLGEQYF. The CDR3 nucleotides are TGTGCCAGCAGTTTACTAGCGGGGGGGCTGGGGGAGCAGTACTTC.